Sequencing of this TCR beta chain was carried out in a study of T-cell reconstitution after alpha-beta-depleted transplantation in children (dated by TCRdb to 2016 to 2017). With regard to the full study: T-cell immune reconstitution after TCRalphabeta/CD19-depleted allogeneic hematopoietic cell transplantation in children was quantitatively tracked in the study by means of TCR repertoire profiling.

In the germline V gene (reference sequence), CDR1 corresponds to DFQATT and CDR2 to SNEGSKA. Trimming removed 1 base from V and 4 bases from J, leaving 14 bases between the germline ends. Including cysteine and phenylalanine, the CDR3 has 15 amino acids. The sequence is cut down to CDR3 DNA, 45 bases in frame from base 1. The sample's treatment or condition label, decoded: allogeneic hematopoietic cell transplantation with graft depleted of TCRalphabeta T cells and CD19 B cells. TCRalphabeta/CD19-depleted allogeneic hematopoietic cell grafts were given to the transplant recipients, all of whom were children. This clonotype appeared a few times. The specificity of this receptor is unknown. No clone much larger than this one lies a single base away; base qualities are absent. The library was obtained by PCR. The instrument was an Illumina HiSeq 2500. TCR libraries were prepared with molecular barcoding, using unique molecular identifiers to normalize TCRbeta repertoire quantification. TCRdb cleaned the public reads at Q25 with fastp, built clones with MiXCR and kept in-frame beta chains. Rows matching on CDR3 protein sequence are summarized as one entry with the most common DNA and genes. This sample is represented by roughly 100,000 distinct CDR3 sequences; 7.5% to 9% of them were singletons. In total, the top ten clones hold about 17% of the sample.

Broader findings and caveats from the paper: The high TCRbeta diversity at day 60 in some patients was ascribed to recipient T cells and intrathymic progenitors that had survived conditioning. The frequencies of hyperexpanded clones fell over the following months, and after one year, T-cell counts and TCRbeta diversity were mostly attributed to newly produced T cells. The apparently early recovery of alphabetaT-cell counts about two months after transplant reportedly depended on only several hundred rapidly expanded clones that came from non-depleted graft cells.

This sequence originates from a boy younger than 10 with acute lymphoblastic leukemia, due to receive a stem cell transplant. Here the sequenced sample was PBMCs, taken before TCRalphabeta/CD19-depleted stem cell transplant. This receptor chain uses TRBV20-1 and TRBJ2-1; TRBD2 could be the D gene, as 7 bases match. The CDR3 region: CSARAGRGGYNEQFF. The nucleotide sequence reads TGCAGTGCTAGAGCGGGCAGGGGAGGGTACAATGAGCAGTTCTTC.